The entry below describes one T cell receptor beta chain. Its specificity is not known. The data are from a study of cytomegalovirus exposure and HLA in healthy donors. Whole-study results and caveats: Rare TCR sequences dominated, though some public TCRs recurred in many donors. In vitro work confirmed that a few CMV-associated chains recognize CMV antigens. Certain sequence variants were highly shared and formed a cluster, and this cluster was likely a sequencing artifact.

CDR1 and CDR2 (germline): SGHAT, FQNNGV. CDR3 size: 15 residues. The PCR used 60 Vbeta and 13 Jbeta primers. The method was immunoSEQ multiplex PCR; TCRdb's version includes in-frame clones alone and lacks a portion of them. The data show roughly 100,000 clones, roughly 79% seen once. The sequencing input was PBMCs. The origin of this receptor is a man aged 60 to 69 in good health and CMV-seropositive. V usage is TRBV11-2 and J usage is TRBJ2-5, with D perhaps matching TRBD1 (7 bases). The J call may be in error: the DNA end matches TRBJ2-7 better. The CDR3 nucleotides read TGTGCCAGCAGCGTCTCGGCGGGACAGCCCTACGAGCAGTACTTC. Its translation: CASSVSAGQPYEQYF.